This T cell receptor beta chain was retrieved from a study of T cell responses to AZD1222 COVID-19 vaccine. Repertoires were generated with immunoSEQ multiplex PCR, while TCRdb's copy carries only in-frame clones and drops some. The sample holds about 120,000 clones, approximately 90% seen once. This clonotype originated in an adult who received the AZD1222 COVID-19 vaccine. The sample consisted of peripheral blood, taken 28 days after the second AZD1222 dose.

CDR3 sequence: CASSLVGVYGYTF. The CDR3 nucleotides are TGTGCCAGCAGTTTGGTAGGGGTCTATGGCTACACCTTC. The chain is built from TRBV12-3 or TRBV12-4 and TRBJ1-2; tentatively, D is TRBD1 (5 bases). Trimming removed 3 bases at V and 4 bases at J, with 9 bases between. This CDR3 has 13 amino acids.